This T cell receptor (beta chain) originates from a study of T-cell memory formation after mild COVID-19. Study-level findings and limits: CD8+ contracting clones occupied EMRA, while CD4+ ones occupied mainly CM and EM. The authors left the SARS-CoV-2 specificity of second-wave clones peaking on day 37 unconfirmed.

The germline V gene has CDR1 MNHEY and CDR2 SVGEGT. The CDR3 has 17 amino acids. V gave up 2 bases and J gave up 0 bases, with 13 bases separating them. Each CDR3 protein is one row after TCRdb ran MiXCR on the 5' RACE reads. The sample carries 500,000 to 600,000 distinct CDR3 sequences, more than 15% recorded once. Many counts were recorded for this clonotype. The antigen remains unidentified. The V gene is TRBV6-2 or TRBV6-3, the J gene TRBJ1-4; perhaps TRBD1 as D (5 bases). Sequenced material: PBMCs or a T cell subset sorted from them (not recorded which). The clonotype was recovered from an adult woman who had mild COVID-19 (a few samples of this study predate the infection). Cell type and time point are not known. The CDR3 loop is CASSYEGRLATNEKLFF. The DNA for the CDR3 is TGTGCCAGCAGTTACGAGGGACGACTCGCAACTAATGAAAAACTGTTTTTT.